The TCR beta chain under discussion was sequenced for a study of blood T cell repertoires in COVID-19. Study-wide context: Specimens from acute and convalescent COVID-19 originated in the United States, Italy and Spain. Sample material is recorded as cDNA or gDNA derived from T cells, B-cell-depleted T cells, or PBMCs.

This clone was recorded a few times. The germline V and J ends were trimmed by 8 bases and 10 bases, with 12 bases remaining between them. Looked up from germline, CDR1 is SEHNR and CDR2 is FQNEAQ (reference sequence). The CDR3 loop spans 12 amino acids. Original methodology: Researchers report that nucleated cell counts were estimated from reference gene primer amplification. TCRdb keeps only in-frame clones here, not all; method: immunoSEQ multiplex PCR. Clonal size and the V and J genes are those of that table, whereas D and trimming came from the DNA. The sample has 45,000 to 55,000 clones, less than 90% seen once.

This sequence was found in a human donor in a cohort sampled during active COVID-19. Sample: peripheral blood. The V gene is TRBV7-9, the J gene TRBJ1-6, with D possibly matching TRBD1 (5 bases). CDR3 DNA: TGTGCCAGCGAGACAGCTGGATCACCCCTCCACTTT. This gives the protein CASETAGSPLHF.